This T cell receptor beta chain was sequenced during a study of blood T cell repertoires in COVID-19. Overall study context: Collection of acute and convalescent COVID-19 samples took place in the United States, Italy and Spain. The analysed material was cDNA or gDNA that came from T cells, B-cell-depleted T cells, or PBMCs.

This clone came up once. Per the original data handling: Researchers report that nucleated cell counts were estimated from reference gene primer amplification. TCRdb's table, derived via immunoSEQ multiplex PCR, lists solely in-frame clones and lacks some. V, J and clone size were drawn from that table, and D and trimming were deduced from the DNA. This sample carries about 140,000 clones, roughly 80% of them seen once, and the ten largest clones take 8%. Trimming left V 8 bases short and J 3 bases short, with 17 bases between. CDR3 length equals 15 residues. CDR1 and CDR2 (germline): LNHDA, SQIVND (reference sequence).

The source is a human donor in a cohort sampled during active COVID-19. The chain has TRBV19 and TRBJ1-3, with D perhaps matching TRBD1 (5 bases). Sequenced material: peripheral blood. The CDR3 DNA reads as TGTGCCAGTGGGGATAGACAGACGGTTGGAAACACCATATATTTT. Translating gives CASGDRQTVGNTIYF.